The 27 T cell receptor beta chains reported below all come from one sample, sequenced in a study of early stage breast cancer tumors. TCRdb's table, derived via immunoSEQ multiplex PCR, lists solely in-frame clones and lacks some. This table holds tens of thousands of clones, roughly three quarters found once. Material: blood. The receptors shown here come from a person aged 55-75 years with breast cancer.

This chain connects TRBV7-2 to TRBJ1-2; tentative D call: TRBD1 (5 bases). Germline V lookup: CDR1 SGHTA, CDR2 FQGNSA. The V end was cut by 4 bases, the J end by 13 bases, with 16 bases between. The CDR3 consists of 12 residues. In nucleotides, the CDR3 is TGTGCCAGCAGCTGGGGAGGTCAGGGCCCCACCTTC. It specifies CASSWGGQGPTF.

The rearrangement uses TRBV9 and TRBJ2-6; 7 bases map to TRBD2. The CDR3 extends over 16 amino acids. The germline V gene has CDR1 SGDLS and CDR2 YYNGEE. V shed 3 bases and J 4 bases; nucleotides not matched to a gene: 7. The CDR3 nucleotides are TGTGCCAGCAGCGGCAGCGGGGCAGGGGGGGCCAACGTCCTGACTTTC. Translating it yields CASSGSGAGGANVLTF.

The chain employs TRBV6-6 and TRBJ1-2; D perhaps matches TRBD1 (6 bases). This CDR3 is built from 13 residues. V lost 6 bases, J lost 2 bases, and 10 bases lay in between. Germline V lookup: CDR1 MNHNY, CDR2 SVGAGI (reference sequence). The CDR3 DNA reads TGTGCCAGCAGACTCGGACAGAACTATGGCTACACCTTC. Residues: CASRLGQNYGYTF.

The chain is built from TRBV11-2 and TRBJ1-4; the match to TRBD1 covers 9 bases. This CDR3 has 14 amino acids. CDR1 SGHAT and CDR2 FQNNGV come from the germline V gene. V was pared by 6 bases and J by 6 bases, with 5 bases of the junction left unmatched. CDR3 sequence: CASSSTGGDEKLFF. The CDR3 DNA reads TGTGCCAGCAGTTCAACAGGGGGCGATGAAAAACTGTTTTTT.

The V and J genes are TRBV6-1 and TRBJ2-3; TRBD2 agrees at 12 bases. Unmatched junction bases numbered 6, after V lost 6 bases and J lost 5 bases. CDR1 and CDR2 (germline): MNHNS, SASEGT. This CDR3 is built from 15 residues. CDR3 coding DNA: TGTGCCAGCAGGCCTCTAGCGGGGGGGCTAGATACGCAGTATTTT. This codes for CASRPLAGGLDTQYF.

This clone was picked up a small number of times. V gene TRBV7-9 combines with J gene TRBJ1-2, with no clear D. The CDR3 runs 12 residues. Germline CDR1 reads SEHNR; CDR2 reads FQNEAQ (reference sequence). Deletions cut 2 bases from V and 8 bases from J, with 9 bases between. DNA of the CDR3: TGTGCCAGCAGCTTATTTAACCCGGGCTACACCTTC. Amino acid sequence: CASSLFNPGYTF.

The rearrangement links TRBV11-2 to TRBJ2-7; a weak D match, TRBD1 (5 bases). The CDR3 covers 14 residues. The V gene's germline CDR1 is SGHAT and CDR2 FQNNGV. Trimming stripped 0 bases from V and 1 base from J, with 7 bases between. The CDR3 DNA reads as TGTGCCAGCAGCTTAGATAGACAGTCCTACGAGCAGTACTTC. Amino acids: CASSLDRQSYEQYF.

This clone appeared a few times. The chain joins TRBV2 to TRBJ2-7, with D perhaps being TRBD1 or TRBD2 (5 bases each). CDR1 is SNHLY, CDR2 FYNNEI, per germline. This CDR3 has 14 amino acids. V dropped 10 bases and J dropped 0 bases, with 16 bases sitting between them. The CDR3 DNA is TGTGCCACCGGGGCCGGGTCCCTCTCCTACGAGCAGTACTTC. Translating it yields CATGAGSLSYEQYF.

This clone was seen more than once but under ten times. The chain joins TRBV28 to TRBJ1-3; no clear D gene. Between the trimmed V and J ends, which lost 6 bases and 3 bases, there was a span of 6 bases. Germline lookup yields CDR1 MDHEN and CDR2 SYDVKM. The CDR3 spans 12 residues. CDR3 region: CASRGNGNTIYF. The CDR3 DNA follows: TGTGCCAGCAGGGGGAATGGAAACACCATATATTTT.

Note on this clone: An end of the junction does not agree with germline; a read error may underlie this. The chain combines TRBV7-7 with TRBJ2-3, with D possibly TRBD2 on 6 matching bases. CDR3 length equals 14 residues. CDR1 and CDR2 (germline): SSHAT, FNYEAQ (reference sequence). This CDR3 is CASSLLREADTQYF. The CDR3 nucleotides read TGTGCTAGCAGCTTACTTAGGGAGGCAGATACGCAGTATTTT.

CDR3 protein: CASMLPGTSRFVYNEQFF. CDR3 coding DNA: TGCGCCAGCATGCTCCCTGGGACTAGCCGTTTCGTCTACAATGAGCAGTTCTTC. The genes are TRBV23-1 and TRBJ2-1; TRBD2 matches at 9 bases. TRBV23-1 is labeled an ORF, and its function is uncertain. There are 18 residues in the CDR3. With V trimmed by 7 bases and J by 3 bases, 16 bases remained unmatched.

Notes on this clone: The germline gene is not matched at one end of the junction; a read error may be the cause. V usage is TRBV5-4 and J usage is TRBJ2-5; D is uncertain. Germline loops: CDR1 SGHNT, CDR2 YYREEE (reference sequence). This CDR3 is built from 13 residues. The CDR3: CASSLGPLEAQYF. DNA of the CDR3: TGTGCCAGCAGCTTGGGGCCCCTAGAGGCCCAGTACTTC.

Regarding this clone: At one boundary the junction diverges from the germline segment, which might be a read error. The chain joins TRBV9 to TRBJ2-3; the match to TRBD2 covers 7 bases. The germline gives CDR1 SGDLS, CDR2 YYNGEE. The CDR3 totals 17 residues. The CDR3 nucleotides read TGTGCCAGCAGTCTAACCCAAGCGGGAACTAGCACAAATACGCAGTATTTT. Translation gives CASSLTQAGTSTNTQYF.

This clone is medium-sized by share. The V and J genes are TRBV4-1 and TRBJ1-1; D gene uncertain. The V gene's germline CDR1 is MGHRA and CDR2 YSYEKL. V was pared by 1 base and J by 11 bases, with 17 bases between. This CDR3 has 14 amino acids. CDR3 in DNA: TGCGCCAGCAGCCAAGGACTAAGGGATAACCGGGCTTTCTTT. Encoded protein: CASSQGLRDNRAFF.

The chain combines TRBV5-1 with TRBJ2-3; maybe TRBD2 (5 bases). Germline lookup yields CDR1 SGHRS and CDR2 YFSETQ. Trimming removed 0 bases at V and 6 bases at J, with 14 bases between. The CDR3 runs 15 residues. Here the CDR3 DNA reads TGCGCCAGCAGCTTGGGCCGAGGGAGTTTCGATACGCAGTATTTT. It yields the protein CASSLGRGSFDTQYF.

The chain is built from TRBV5-1 and TRBJ1-2; TRBD1 matches 10 bases. Germline values: CDR1 SGHRS, CDR2 YFSETQ. The CDR3 is 14 amino acids. The V gene end was trimmed by 5 bases and the J gene end by 2 bases; junction bases not matched to a gene: 3. CDR3 DNA: TGCGCCAGCAGGCCGGGACAGGGGAACTATGGCTACACCTTC. This sequence encodes CASRPGQGNYGYTF.

CDR3 nucleotides: TGCGCCAGCAGCCAAGACTTAGCGGGAGGGTCTACCTACGAGCAGTACTTC. This gives the protein CASSQDLAGGSTYEQYF. The chain uses TRBV4-1 and TRBJ2-7, with 11 bases matching TRBD2. Trimming took 0 bases from V and 2 from J; bases not matched to a gene: 6. Germline CDR1 is MGHRA and CDR2 is YSYEKL. CDR3 length equals 17 residues.

The V gene is TRBV7-6, the J gene TRBJ2-5; D remains unclear. The ends were cut back, 5 bases at V and 1 base at J, with 14 bases in the middle. Germline V gene lookup returns CDR1 SGHVS and CDR2 FNYEAQ. This CDR3 contains 15 residues. In DNA, the CDR3 is TGTGCCAGCAGCACCCTCGGTGCGTCCCAAGAGACCCAGTACTTC. It translates to CASSTLGASQETQYF.

The V call is TRBV9, the J call TRBJ2-7; no clear D. Germline loops: CDR1 SGDLS, CDR2 YYNGEE. This CDR3 is 14 amino acids long. Trimming left V 1 base short and J 3 bases short, with 11 bases between. In nucleotides, the CDR3 is TGTGCCAGCAGCGTAATGTTTGACAACTACGAGCAGTACTTC. Its protein is CASSVMFDNYEQYF.

This rearrangement joins TRBV7-9 to TRBJ2-7; 7 bases match TRBD2. Germline V CDR1 and CDR2: SEHNR, FQNEAQ (reference sequence). V shed 5 bases and J 0 bases; nucleotides not matched to a gene: 4. The CDR3 runs 14 residues. CDR3 coding DNA: TGTGCCAGCAGCATCGGCGGGAGCTCCTACGAGCAGTACTTC. Its protein product is CASSIGGSSYEQYF.

V and J are TRBV27 and TRBJ2-5; D remains unclear. The germline CDR1 and CDR2 sequences are MNHEY and SMNVEV (reference sequence). The V and J ends lost 4 bases and 5 bases respectively, with 8 bases between them. This CDR3 is 12 amino acids long. The CDR3 is CASSSLRETQYF. In DNA form, the CDR3 reads TGTGCCAGCAGTTCCCTGAGGGAGACCCAGTACTTC.

This clone was detected once. This chain uses TRBV7-9 with TRBJ1-6, with TRBD1 identical over 7 bases. With 8 bases clipped from V and 0 bases from J, the junction kept 1 base outside the gene matches. Germline V lookup: CDR1 SEHNR, CDR2 FQNEAQ (reference sequence). This CDR3 has 14 amino acids. The CDR3 spells CASQGGSYNSPLHF. The DNA for the CDR3 is TGTGCCAGCCAGGGGGGCTCCTATAATTCACCCCTCCACTTT.

The rearrangement uses TRBV10-3 and TRBJ2-3; no reliable D call. The V and J ends lost 3 bases and 5 bases respectively, with 6 bases between them. Germline lookup yields CDR1 ENHRY and CDR2 SYGVKD. The CDR3 length is 12 residues. The CDR3 protein is CAISEGEDTQYF. CDR3 bases: TGTGCCATCAGTGAAGGAGAAGATACGCAGTATTTT.

This rearrangement joins TRBV29-1 to TRBJ2-7, with D uncertain. The ends were cut back, 4 bases at V and 3 bases at J, with 10 bases in the middle. The germline CDR1 and CDR2 sequences are SQVTM and ANQGSEA. The CDR3 spans 12 residues. This CDR3 reads CSVVVRLYEQYF. The DNA of the CDR3 is TGCAGCGTTGTAGTCAGACTCTACGAGCAGTACTTC.

The chain employs TRBV19 and TRBJ2-1; 8 bases match TRBD2. CDR3 size: 17 residues. The germline V gene encodes CDR1 LNHDA and CDR2 SQIVND (reference sequence). V lost 5 bases to trimming and J lost 4 bases; unmatched junction nucleotides: 13. CDR3 amino acids: CASSPLAGDLLYNEQFF. The CDR3 DNA reads as TGTGCCAGTAGTCCGCTAGCGGGCGACCTTTTATACAATGAGCAGTTCTTC.

V gene TRBV6-1 combines with J gene TRBJ2-7, with a tentative D call TRBD2 (6 bases). The CDR3 loop spans 14 amino acids. Per germline, CDR1 MNHNS and CDR2 SASEGT. V lost 4 bases, J lost 0 bases, and 10 bases lay in between. In DNA, the CDR3 is TGTGCCAGCAGTGCAGTGCGGGGCTCCTACGAGCAGTACTTC. This encodes CASSAVRGSYEQYF.

This chain uses TRBV5-1 with TRBJ2-7, with D unresolved. Trimming stripped 0 bases from V and 2 bases from J, with 6 bases between. CDR3 length: 13 amino acids. Germline values: CDR1 SGHRS, CDR2 YFSETQ. The DNA for the CDR3 is TGCGCCAGCAGCTTGGATGGGGCCTACGAGCAGTACTTC. Translating gives CASSLDGAYEQYF.